These T cell receptor beta chains were read from a single sample in a study of blood T cell repertoires in COVID-19. The method was immunoSEQ multiplex PCR; TCRdb's version includes in-frame clones alone and lacks a portion of them. The sample has hundreds of thousands of clones, around 85% seen once. Sequenced input: peripheral blood. These TCRs come from a man at least 80 years old with acute or convalescent COVID-19. Each CDR3 is given with its conserved first and last residue. A D gene is named only where the DNA matches it firmly. Rows may omit the clone size; those that give it use once, few, many or a size class.

clone_size	j_call	v_call	d_call	cdr3_nt	cdr3_aa
.	TRBJ2-5	TRBV5-1	TRBD1	TGCGCCAGCAGCCCCTACGGACAGGGGGGTCGAGAGACCCAGTACTTC	CASSPYGQGGRETQYF
.	TRBJ2-7	TRBV5-4	.	TGTGCCAGCAGTCCCCGGGGAACGGGAGCTTACGAGCAGTACTTC	CASSPRGTGAYEQYF
.	TRBJ2-7	TRBV19	TRBD1	TGTGCCAGTAGTATCGGACAGGGGATGGGGGAGCAGTACTTC	CASSIGQGMGEQYF
.	TRBJ2-6	TRBV5-1	.	TGCGCCAGCAGCCGCTCAGTCTCTGGGGCCAACGTCCTGACTTTC	CASSRSVSGANVLTF
.	TRBJ2-7	TRBV5-1	.	TGCGCCAGCAGCTTATTGGGCCTTCGGGGGCAGTACTTC	CASSLLGLRGQYF
.	TRBJ1-2	TRBV28	TRBD1	TGTGCCAGCAGTTTTCTTGTCCCCCGAGACAGGGGGATAGACTATGGCTACACCTTC	CASSFLVPRDRGIDYGYTF
.	TRBJ1-2	TRBV4-2	.	TGTGCCAGCAGCCAAGCCTCAGGAGGCTATGGCTACACCTTC	CASSQASGGYGYTF
.	TRBJ1-4	TRBV2	TRBD1	TGTGCCAGCCGACCACCGGGACAGGGAAGTGAAAAACTGTTTTTT	CASRPPGQGSEKLFF
.	TRBJ2-2	TRBV28	.	TGTGCCAGCATGGAAACGGGATGGAACACCGGGGAGCTGTTTTTT	CASMETGWNTGELFF
.	TRBJ1-1	TRBV6-5	.	TGTGCCAGCAGGGCAGGGATCAGCACTGAAGCTTTCTTT	CASRAGISTEAFF
many	TRBJ1-6	TRBV30	.	TGTGCCTGGAGTTATACAGCTAATTCACCCCTCCACTTT	CAWSYTANSPLHF
.	TRBJ2-2	TRBV7-7	.	TGTGCCAGCAGCTTAGACAGGGCCACCGGGGAGCTGTTTTTT	CASSLDRATGELFF
.	TRBJ2-1	TRBV11-1	.	TGTGCCAGCACTCCAGGCCGAACCTACAATGAGCAGTTCTTC	CASTPGRTYNEQFF
.	TRBJ1-6	TRBV5-1	.	TGCGCCAGCAGCAGAACAGGGATTCAATCACCCCTCCACTTT	CASSRTGIQSPLHF
.	TRBJ2-1	TRBV7-2	.	TGTGCCAGCAGCGCCAATAGGGGTAATGAGCAGTTCTTC	CASSANRGNEQFF
.	TRBJ2-1	TRBV3-1/TRBV3-2	.	TGTGCCAGCAGCTTCCGGGGAAACAATGAGCAGTTCTTC	CASSFRGNNEQFF
.	TRBJ1-1	TRBV20-1	.	TGCATTGGCAGTCGGAACACTGAAGCTTTCTTT	CIGSRNTEAFF
.	TRBJ1-2	TRBV27	TRBD1	TGTGCCAGCAGTTCCCTACAGGGGGTCTTTCAGGGCTACACCTTC	CASSSLQGVFQGYTF
.	TRBJ2-7	TRBV6-2/TRBV6-3	.	TGTGCCAGCAGCCCGCAGGGCTACGAGCAGTACTTC	CASSPQGYEQYF
.	TRBJ1-5	TRBV6-1	.	TGTGCCAGCAGTGAAGGGACAGTTAGCAATCAGCCCCAGCATTTT	CASSEGTVSNQPQHF
.	TRBJ2-5	TRBV13	TRBD1	TGTGCCAGCAGCTTTCGGACAGGGGCAAAGACCCAGTACTTC	CASSFRTGAKTQYF
.	TRBJ1-2	TRBV7-3	TRBD1	TGTGCCAGCAGCCCCGGGACAGGGGGCCTCTATGGCTACACCTTC	CASSPGTGGLYGYTF
few	TRBJ2-2	TRBV28	.	TGTGCCAGCAGTTTGCAGTACACCGGGGAGCTGTTTTTT	CASSLQYTGELFF
.	TRBJ1-5	TRBV10-1	TRBD1	TGCGCCAGCAGTGATAGGACAGGGAAGGGCTATAGCAATCAGCCCCAGCATTTT	CASSDRTGKGYSNQPQHF
.	TRBJ1-6	TRBV10-2	TRBD1	TGCGCCAGCAGACCCGGGACAGGTGGCTCACCCCTCCACTTT	CASRPGTGGSPLHF
.	TRBJ2-1	TRBV5-4	TRBD1	TGTGCCAGCAGCTTGCCGGGACAGGGGTACAATGAGCAGTTCTTC	CASSLPGQGYNEQFF
.	TRBJ2-7	TRBV9	TRBD1	TGTGCCAGCAGCGTAGTCCCCGCAGGGGGCGCAGGGCAGTACTTC	CASSVVPAGGAGQYF
.	TRBJ2-4	TRBV7-8	TRBD1	TGTGCCAGCAGCTTAGAAGGCAGGGGGCGGGTAGCCAAAAACATTCAGTACTTC	CASSLEGRGRVAKNIQYF
.	TRBJ2-1	TRBV3-1/TRBV3-2	TRBD2	TGTGCCAGCAGCCAAGCGGGTTGGCGGAGCGGGAGGGCCATTAATGAGCAGTTCTTC	CASSQAGWRSGRAINEQFF
.	TRBJ2-3	TRBV5-6	TRBD1	TGTGCCAGCAGCCAAGGAGACAGGGGGCGGCAGTATTTT	CASSQGDRGRQYF
few	TRBJ1-5	TRBV2	TRBD1	TGTGCCAGCAGTGTTGACAGGGGATCAGGGCAGCCCCAGCATTTT	CASSVDRGSGQPQHF
once	TRBJ1-1	TRBV5-1	.	TGCGCCAGCAGCCGAGATTTCCGGGGCACTGAAGCTTTCTTT	CASSRDFRGTEAFF
.	TRBJ2-2	TRBV5-1	.	TGCGCCACCCGATCAGGGGCCGGGGAGCTGTTTTTT	CATRSGAGELFF
once	TRBJ1-3	TRBV27	.	TGTGCCAGCAGTTCAGGGTTTGGAAACACCATATATTTT	CASSSGFGNTIYF
.	TRBJ1-2	TRBV18	.	TGTGCCAGCTCACCCTCGACAGGCGTTGGCTACACCTTC	CASSPSTGVGYTF
.	TRBJ2-1	TRBV5-4	.	TGTGCCAGCAGCTTGCACGGAGGCCTCTACAATGAGCAGTTCTTC	CASSLHGGLYNEQFF
.	TRBJ1-2	TRBV20-1	.	TGCAGTGCCCCGAGCTATGGCTACACCTTC	CSAPSYGYTF
.	TRBJ2-2	TRBV19	TRBD2	TGTGCCAGTAGTAAGGGCGAGACTAGCGGAGGCGGGGAGCTGTTTTTT	CASSKGETSGGGELFF
.	TRBJ1-6	TRBV5-1	TRBD1	TGCGCCAGCAGCCCTTGGACAGGGCGGATGGATTCACCCCTCCACTTT	CASSPWTGRMDSPLHF
.	TRBJ1-5	TRBV12-5	.	TGTGCTAGTGGTTTTCAAAGCAATCAGCCCCAGCATTTT	CASGFQSNQPQHF
few	TRBJ1-5	TRBV28	.	TGTGCCAGCAGTTTATCTCGTCGTCGGTATAGCAATCAGCCCCAGCATTTT	CASSLSRRRYSNQPQHF
.	TRBJ2-7	TRBV2	.	TGTGCCAGCAGCCCACAGGGCAACGAGCAGTACTTC	CASSPQGNEQYF
.	TRBJ1-2	TRBV24-1	.	TGTGCCACCTCTCCCGGGGGAAAGGACTATGGCTACACCTTC	CATSPGGKDYGYTF
.	TRBJ2-1	TRBV7-2	.	TGTGCCAGCAGCTTGAGACAGAGCTCCTACAATGAGCAGTTCTTC	CASSLRQSSYNEQFF
once	TRBJ1-4	TRBV25-1	.	TGTGCCAGCAGTGACCCCTCCCTACGCCCGTCAAAACTGTTTTTT	CASSDPSLRPSKLFF
.	TRBJ2-5	TRBV27	TRBD2	TGTGCCAGCAGTTCCATGAAAAAGGGACTAGCGGGGCCGTACCAAGAGACCCAGTACTTC	CASSSMKKGLAGPYQETQYF
.	TRBJ1-2	TRBV27	.	TGTGCCAGCAGCCCTGGGGGGGGCCTCTATGGCTACACCTTC	CASSPGGGLYGYTF
.	TRBJ1-2	TRBV24-1	.	TGTGCCACCAGTGATAACTTTGATGGCTACACCTTC	CATSDNFDGYTF
.	TRBJ2-1	TRBV9	TRBD2	TGTGCCAGCAGCGGGACTAGCGGGGGATCCTACAATGAGCAGTTCTTC	CASSGTSGGSYNEQFF
few	TRBJ2-2	TRBV7-9	.	TGTGCCAGCAGCTCCCCGGCGGCCAGTCCCAACACCGGGGAGCTGTTTTTT	CASSSPAASPNTGELFF
.	TRBJ2-7	TRBV3-1/TRBV3-2	TRBD1	TGTGCCAGCAGCCCCAAATACAGGGGCGAGCAGTACTTC	CASSPKYRGEQYF
.	TRBJ1-5	TRBV18	.	TGTGCCAGCTCGACCCACAGTGATCAGCCCCAGCATTTT	CASSTHSDQPQHF
.	TRBJ1-4	TRBV18	.	TGTGCCAGCTCACCTACTTCGGGAGGGGGAAATGAAAAACTGTTTTTT	CASSPTSGGGNEKLFF
.	TRBJ2-1	TRBV18	TRBD2	TGTGCCAGCTCACCATTCGCGGGAGACGATGAGCAGTTCTTC	CASSPFAGDDEQFF
.	TRBJ1-2	TRBV21-1	.	TGTGCCAGCAGCAAAGAATCCCGACAGAATGCTAACTATGGCTACACCTTC	CASSKESRQNANYGYTF
.	TRBJ2-1	TRBV11-2	TRBD1	TGTGCCAGCAGCCCCACCGACCTTTGGGGACAGGGGTACAATGAGCAGTTCTTC	CASSPTDLWGQGYNEQFF
.	TRBJ1-6	TRBV28	.	TGTGCCAGCAGTTTATCGGCAGGGTCCCCACCCCTCCACTTT	CASSLSAGSPPLHF